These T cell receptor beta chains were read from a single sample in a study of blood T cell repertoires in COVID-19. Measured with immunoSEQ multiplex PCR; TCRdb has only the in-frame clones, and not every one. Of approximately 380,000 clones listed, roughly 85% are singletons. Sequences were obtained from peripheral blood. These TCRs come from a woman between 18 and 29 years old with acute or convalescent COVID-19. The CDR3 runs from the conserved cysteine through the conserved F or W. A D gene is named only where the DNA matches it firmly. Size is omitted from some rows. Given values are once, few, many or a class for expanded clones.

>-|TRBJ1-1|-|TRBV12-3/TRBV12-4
CASSTAGAFF
TGTGCCAGCAGTACCGCAGGGGCTTTCTTT
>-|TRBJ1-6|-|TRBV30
CAWSVLQGNSPLHF
TGTGCCTGGAGTGTACTGCAGGGAAATTCACCCCTCCACTTT
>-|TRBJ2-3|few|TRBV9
CASSVEAVGTDTQYF
TGTGCCAGCAGCGTAGAAGCGGTGGGCACAGATACGCAGTATTTT
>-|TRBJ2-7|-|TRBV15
CATSRGGSSYEQYF
TGTGCCACCAGCAGAGGAGGGAGCTCCTACGAGCAGTACTTC
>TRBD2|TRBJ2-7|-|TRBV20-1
CSASRASGSWGAYYEQYF
TGCAGTGCTAGTCGGGCTAGCGGGAGCTGGGGGGCTTATTACGAGCAGTACTTC
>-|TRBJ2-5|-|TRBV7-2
CASSYLSGFQETQYF
TGTGCCAGCAGCTACCTCAGCGGGTTTCAAGAGACCCAGTACTTC
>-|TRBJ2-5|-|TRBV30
CAWSRQETQYF
TGTGCCTGGAGCCGCCAAGAGACCCAGTACTTC
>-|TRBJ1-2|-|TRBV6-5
CASRGNGEGYGYTF
TGTGCCAGCAGGGGGAACGGGGAGGGATATGGCTACACCTTC
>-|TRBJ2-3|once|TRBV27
CASSLVAGGSTDTQYF
TGTGCCAGCTCCCTCGTTGCCGGTGGTAGCACAGATACGCAGTATTTT
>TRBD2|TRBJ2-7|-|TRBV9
CASSVEGSGRAEEQYF
TGTGCCAGCAGCGTAGAAGGCAGCGGGAGGGCCGAGGAGCAGTACTTC
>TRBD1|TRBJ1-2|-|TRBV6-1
CASSGTGRGGYTF
TGTGCCAGCAGTGGGACAGGCCGCGGAGGCTACACCTTC
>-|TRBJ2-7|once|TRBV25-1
CASSDITNRAKSSYEQYF
TGTGCCAGCAGTGATATAACGAACAGGGCCAAGAGCTCCTACGAGCAGTACTTC
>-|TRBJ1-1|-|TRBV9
CASSVEEGLNTEAFF
TGTGCCAGCAGCGTAGAGGAGGGCCTGAACACTGAAGCTTTCTTT
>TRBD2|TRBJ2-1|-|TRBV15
CATSRGPTGTSGYNEQFF
TGTGCCACCAGCAGAGGACCTACCGGGACTAGCGGCTACAATGAGCAGTTCTTC
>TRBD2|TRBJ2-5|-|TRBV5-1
CASSLGGSSGQETQYF
TGCGCCAGCAGCTTGGGAGGGTCTAGCGGCCAAGAGACCCAGTACTTC
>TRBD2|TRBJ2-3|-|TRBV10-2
CASSERLAGWGDTQYF
TGCGCCAGCAGTGAACGTCTAGCGGGGTGGGGAGATACGCAGTATTTT
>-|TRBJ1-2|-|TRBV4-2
CASSQSLSYGYTF
TGTGCCAGCAGCCAATCCCTGAGCTATGGCTACACCTTC
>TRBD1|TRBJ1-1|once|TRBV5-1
CASSLGGRGLTEAFF
TGCGCCAGCAGCTTGGGAGGCAGGGGGCTCACTGAAGCTTTCTTT
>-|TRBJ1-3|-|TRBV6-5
CASSYTMTGFGNTIYF
TGTGCCAGCAGTTACACAATGACAGGCTTTGGAAACACCATATATTTT
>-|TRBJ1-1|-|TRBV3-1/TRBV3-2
CASSQGAPEAFF
TGTGCCAGCAGCCAAGGGGCTCCTGAAGCTTTCTTT
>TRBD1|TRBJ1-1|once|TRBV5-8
CASSLGTGWEANTEAFF
TGTGCCAGCAGCTTGGGGACAGGTTGGGAGGCGAACACTGAAGCTTTCTTT
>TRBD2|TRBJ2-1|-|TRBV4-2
CASSQDPLAGANGEQFF
TGTGCCAGCAGCCAAGACCCACTAGCGGGAGCTAATGGTGAGCAGTTCTTC
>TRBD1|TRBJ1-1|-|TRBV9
CASSASTGGNLNTEAFF
TGTGCCAGCAGCGCTTCGACAGGGGGTAACCTGAACACTGAAGCTTTCTTT
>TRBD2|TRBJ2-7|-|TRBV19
CASSIPSASGYEQYF
TGTGCCAGTAGTATACCCTCCGCTAGCGGCTACGAGCAGTACTTC
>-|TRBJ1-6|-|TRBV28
CASRRQGSSPLHF
TGTGCCAGCAGGCGCCAGGGAAGCTCACCCCTCCACTTT
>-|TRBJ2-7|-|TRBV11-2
CASSALSEQYF
TGTGCCAGCAGCGCCCTATCCGAGCAGTACTTC
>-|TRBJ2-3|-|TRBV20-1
CSARGGSQYF
TGCAGTGCTAGGGGAGGTTCGCAGTATTTT
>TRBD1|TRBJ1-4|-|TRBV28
CASSSAADRDEKLFF
TGTGCCAGCAGTTCGGCCGCGGACAGGGACGAAAAACTGTTTTTT
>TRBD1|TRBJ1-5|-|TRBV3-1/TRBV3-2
CASSQGQGIVGQPQHF
TGTGCCAGCAGCCAAGGACAGGGGATCGTTGGTCAGCCCCAGCATTTT
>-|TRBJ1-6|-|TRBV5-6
CASSLGAEESSPLHF
TGTGCCAGCAGCTTAGGTGCGGAAGAGAGTTCACCCCTCCACTTT
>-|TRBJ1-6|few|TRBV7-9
CASSPDTYSPLHF
TGTGCCAGCAGCCCGGACACTTATTCACCCCTCCACTTT
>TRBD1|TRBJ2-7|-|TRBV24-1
CATSDLLDRSSYEQYF
TGTGCCACCAGTGATTTACTGGACAGGAGCTCCTACGAGCAGTACTTC
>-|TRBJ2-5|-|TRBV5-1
CASSLQGRETQYF
TGCGCCAGCAGTCTACAGGGACGGGAGACCCAGTACTTC
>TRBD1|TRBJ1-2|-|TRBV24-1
CATSRQGYGYTF
TGTGCCACCAGTCGACAGGGTTACGGCTACACCTTC
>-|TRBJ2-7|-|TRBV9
CASSVDVGGEQYF
TGTGCCAGCAGCGTGGATGTGGGAGGCGAGCAGTACTTC
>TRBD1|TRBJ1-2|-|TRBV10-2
CARGTGRYYGYTF
TGCGCCCGAGGGACAGGGCGCTACTATGGCTACACCTTC
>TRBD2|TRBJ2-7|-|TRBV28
CASSPGLAGNSYEQYF
TGTGCCAGCAGTCCTGGACTAGCGGGAAACTCCTACGAGCAGTACTTC